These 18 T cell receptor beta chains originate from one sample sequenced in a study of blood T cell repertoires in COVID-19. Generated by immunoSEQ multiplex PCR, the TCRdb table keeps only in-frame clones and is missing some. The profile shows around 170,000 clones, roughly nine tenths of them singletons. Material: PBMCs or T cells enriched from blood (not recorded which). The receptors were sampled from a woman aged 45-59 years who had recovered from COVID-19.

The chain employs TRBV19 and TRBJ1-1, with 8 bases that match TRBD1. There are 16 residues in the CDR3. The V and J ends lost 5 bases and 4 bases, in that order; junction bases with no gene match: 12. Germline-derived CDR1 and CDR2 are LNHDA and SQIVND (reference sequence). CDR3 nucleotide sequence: TGTGCCAGTAGTGACCATGCCGGGACAGGAAGCACTGAAGCTTTCTTT. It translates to CASSDHAGTGSTEAFF.

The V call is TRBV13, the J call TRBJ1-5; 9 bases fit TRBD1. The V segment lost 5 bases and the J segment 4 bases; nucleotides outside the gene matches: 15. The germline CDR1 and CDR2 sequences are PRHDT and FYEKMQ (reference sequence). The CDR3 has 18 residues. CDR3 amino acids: CASSQSGGTGKRNQPQHF. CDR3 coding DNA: TGTGCCAGCAGCCAGAGTGGCGGGACAGGGAAGAGGAATCAGCCCCAGCATTTT.

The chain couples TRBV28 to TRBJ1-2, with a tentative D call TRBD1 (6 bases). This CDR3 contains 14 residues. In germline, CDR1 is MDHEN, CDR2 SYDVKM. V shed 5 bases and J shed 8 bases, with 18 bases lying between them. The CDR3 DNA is TGTGCCAGCAGTCCCATCGGACAGTTAGGCGGCTACACCTTC. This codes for CASSPIGQLGGYTF.

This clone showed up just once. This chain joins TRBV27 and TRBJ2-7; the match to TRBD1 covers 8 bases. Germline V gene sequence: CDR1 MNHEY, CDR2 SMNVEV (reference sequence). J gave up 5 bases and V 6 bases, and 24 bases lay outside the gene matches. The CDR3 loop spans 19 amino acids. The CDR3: CASSLLPMGRTGLMDEQYF. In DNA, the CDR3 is TGTGCCAGCAGCCTTCTTCCTATGGGGAGGACAGGGTTGATGGACGAGCAGTACTTC.

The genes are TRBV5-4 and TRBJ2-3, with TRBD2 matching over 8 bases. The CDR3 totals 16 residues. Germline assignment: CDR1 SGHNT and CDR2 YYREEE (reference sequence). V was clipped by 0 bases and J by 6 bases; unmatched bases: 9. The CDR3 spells CASSLERESYVDTQYF. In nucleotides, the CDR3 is TGTGCCAGCAGCTTGGAGCGGGAGTCCTACGTTGATACGCAGTATTTT. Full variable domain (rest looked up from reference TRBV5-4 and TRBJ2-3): ETGVTQSPTHLIKTRGQQVTLRCSSQSGHNTVSWYQQALGQGPQFIFQYYREEENGRGNFPPRFSGLQFPNYSSELNVNALELDDSALYLCASSLERESYVDTQYFGPGTRLTVL.

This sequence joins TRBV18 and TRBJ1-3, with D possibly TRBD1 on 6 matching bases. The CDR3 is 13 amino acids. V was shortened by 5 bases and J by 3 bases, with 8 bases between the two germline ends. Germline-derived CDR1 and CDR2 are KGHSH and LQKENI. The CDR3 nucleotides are TGTGCCAGCTCAGAGACAGGTGGAAACACCATATATTTT. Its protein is CASSETGGNTIYF.

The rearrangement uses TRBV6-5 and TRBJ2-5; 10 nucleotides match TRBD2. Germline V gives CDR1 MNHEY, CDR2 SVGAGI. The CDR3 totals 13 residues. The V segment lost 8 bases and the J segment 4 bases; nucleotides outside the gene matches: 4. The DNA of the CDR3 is TGTGCCAGCTCTAGCGGGAGCAGAGAGACCCAGTACTTC. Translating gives CASSSGSRETQYF.

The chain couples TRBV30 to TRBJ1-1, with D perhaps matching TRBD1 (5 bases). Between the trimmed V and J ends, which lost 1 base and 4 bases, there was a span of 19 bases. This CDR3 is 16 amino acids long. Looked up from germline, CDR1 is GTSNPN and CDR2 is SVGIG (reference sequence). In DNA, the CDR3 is TGTGCCTGGAGTGAATATGGGCAGGGAAGGGGCACTGAAGCTTTCTTT. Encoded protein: CAWSEYGQGRGTEAFF. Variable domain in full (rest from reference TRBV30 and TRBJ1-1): SQTIHQWPATLVQPVGSPLSLECTVEGTSNPNLYWYRQAAGRGLQLLFYSVGIGQISSEVPQNLSASRPQDRQFILSSKKLLLSDSGFYLCAWSEYGQGRGTEAFFGQGTRLTVV.

CDR3 residues: CASSSGQGAYNEQFF. CDR3 in DNA: TGTGCCAGCAGTTCGGGACAGGGGGCTTACAATGAGCAGTTCTTC. V gene TRBV27 combines with J gene TRBJ2-1; 12 positions match TRBD1. Germline V gives CDR1 MNHEY, CDR2 SMNVEV (reference sequence). The trim removed 4 bases at V and 4 bases at J, leaving 2 bases unmatched. This CDR3 comprises 15 residues.

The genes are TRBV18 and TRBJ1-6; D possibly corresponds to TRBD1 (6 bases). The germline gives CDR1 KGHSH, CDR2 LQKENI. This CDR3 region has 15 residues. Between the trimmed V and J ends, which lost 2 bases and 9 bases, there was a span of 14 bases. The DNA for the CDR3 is TGTGCCAGCTCACCATCGGCAGGGGAGAGTTCACCCCTCCACTTT. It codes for CASSPSAGESSPLHF.

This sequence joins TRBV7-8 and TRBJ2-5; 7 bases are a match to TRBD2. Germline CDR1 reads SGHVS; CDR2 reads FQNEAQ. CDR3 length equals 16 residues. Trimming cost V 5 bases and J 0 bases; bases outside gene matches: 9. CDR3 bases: TGTGCCAGCAGCCCTTGGACTAGACGGTACCAAGAGACCCAGTACTTC. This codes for CASSPWTRRYQETQYF.

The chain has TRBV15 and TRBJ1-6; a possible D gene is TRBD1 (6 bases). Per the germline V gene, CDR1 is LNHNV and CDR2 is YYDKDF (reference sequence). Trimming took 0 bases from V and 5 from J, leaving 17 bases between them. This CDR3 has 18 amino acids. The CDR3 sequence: CATSRDLIGTNNNSPLHF. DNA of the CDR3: TGTGCCACCAGCAGAGATCTCATTGGGACAAACAATAATTCACCCCTCCACTTT.

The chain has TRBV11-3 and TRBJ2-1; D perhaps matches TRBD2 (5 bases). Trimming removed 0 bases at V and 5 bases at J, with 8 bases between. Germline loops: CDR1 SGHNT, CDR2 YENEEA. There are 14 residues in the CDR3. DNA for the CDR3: TGTGCCAGCAGCTTAGAGGCCGGGGACAATGAGCAGTTCTTC. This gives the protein CASSLEAGDNEQFF.

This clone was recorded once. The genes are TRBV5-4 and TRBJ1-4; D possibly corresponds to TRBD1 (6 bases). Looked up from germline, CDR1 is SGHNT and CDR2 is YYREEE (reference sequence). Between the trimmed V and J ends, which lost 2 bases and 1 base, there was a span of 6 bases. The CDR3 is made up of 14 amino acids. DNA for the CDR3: TGTGCCAGCAGCTTACAGGGAACTAATGAAAAACTGTTTTTT. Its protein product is CASSLQGTNEKLFF.

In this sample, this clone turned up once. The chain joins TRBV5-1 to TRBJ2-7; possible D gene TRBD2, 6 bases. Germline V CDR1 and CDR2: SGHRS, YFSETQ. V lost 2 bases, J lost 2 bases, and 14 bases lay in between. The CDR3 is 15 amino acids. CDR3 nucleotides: TGCGCCAGCAGCTTTTCGGCGGGGCCAACCTACGAGCAGTACTTC. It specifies CASSFSAGPTYEQYF.

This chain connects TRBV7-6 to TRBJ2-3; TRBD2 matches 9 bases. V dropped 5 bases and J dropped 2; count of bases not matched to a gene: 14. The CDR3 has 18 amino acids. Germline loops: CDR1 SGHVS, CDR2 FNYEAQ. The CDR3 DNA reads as TGTGCCAGCAGCCCTACCCGCCGTATAGCGGGGGACACAGATACGCAGTATTTT. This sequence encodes CASSPTRRIAGDTDTQYF.

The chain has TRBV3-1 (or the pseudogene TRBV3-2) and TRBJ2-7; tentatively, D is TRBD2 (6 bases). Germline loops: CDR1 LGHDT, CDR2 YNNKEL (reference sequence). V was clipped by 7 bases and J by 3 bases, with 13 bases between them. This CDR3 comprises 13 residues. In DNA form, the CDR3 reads TGTGCCAGCAACTTAACTAGCCACTACGAGCAGTACTTC. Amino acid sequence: CASNLTSHYEQYF.

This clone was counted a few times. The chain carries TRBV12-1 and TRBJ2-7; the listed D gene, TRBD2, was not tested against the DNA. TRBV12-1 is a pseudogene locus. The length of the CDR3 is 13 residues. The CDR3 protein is CASQIAGAYEQYF. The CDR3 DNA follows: TGTGCCAGCCAGATAGCGGGGGCCTACGAGCAGTACTTC.